The 20 T cell receptor beta chains in this list originate from one sample, sequenced in a study of blood T cell repertoires in COVID-19. This table comes from immunoSEQ multiplex PCR, and its TCRdb copy is limited to in-frame clones, with some not included. The data contain 300,000 to 350,000 clones, under 95% of them singletons. The sample consisted of peripheral blood. These receptors came from a woman in her late teens or twenties who had recovered from COVID-19.

J is TRBJ1-4 and V is TRBV21-1; the table's D gene call, TRBD1, was not cross checked with the DNA. TRBV21-1 is marked as a pseudogene. The CDR3 spans 15 residues. The CDR3 nucleotides read TGTGCCACCCCCAGTAAGATCCCAACTAATGAAAAACTGTTTTTT. It specifies CATPSKIPTNEKLFF.

The chain employs TRBV7-2 and TRBJ2-1, with 14 bases identical to TRBD2. The V and J ends lost 5 bases and 9 bases, in that order; junction bases with no gene match: 6. Germline V gene sequence: CDR1 SGHTA, CDR2 FQGNSA. The CDR3 is 15 amino acids. The CDR3 loop reads CASSPPGLAGVEQFF. CDR3 nucleotide sequence: TGTGCCAGCAGCCCCCCGGGACTAGCGGGAGTTGAGCAGTTCTTC.

V gene TRBV10-3 combines with J gene TRBJ2-1; 11 nucleotides align to TRBD2. J lost 5 bases, V lost 3 bases, and 6 bases had no gene match. CDR3 length: 16 amino acids. Germline V CDR1 and CDR2: ENHRY, SYGVKD. The DNA of the CDR3 is TGTGCCATCAGTGAACGGGGACTAGCGGACCACAATGAGCAGTTCTTC. Protein: CAISERGLADHNEQFF.

V and J are TRBV19 and TRBJ2-3, with TRBD2 identical over 9 bases. CDR3 length: 17 residues. Germline values: CDR1 LNHDA, CDR2 SQIVND (reference sequence). Losses at the gene ends were 3 bases for V and 4 bases for J; bases not matched to a gene: 11. DNA for the CDR3: TGTGCCAGTAGTATTGGTCTCGGTAGCGGGAGTTCAGATACGCAGTATTTT. Its translation: CASSIGLGSGSSDTQYF.

As regards this clone: Other DNA sequences in this sample translate to the same CDR3. The V call is TRBV29-1, the J call TRBJ1-1; the match to TRBD1 covers 9 bases. Germline V gene sequence: CDR1 SQVTM, CDR2 ANQGSEA. This CDR3 has 14 residues. V trimming: 8 bases; J trimming: 6 bases; junction bases outside the gene matches: 13. The CDR3 sequence: CSIETTGGLAEAFF. The CDR3 DNA reads TGCAGCATCGAAACGACAGGGGGACTGGCTGAAGCTTTCTTT.

The V call is TRBV9, the J call TRBJ2-1, with D maybe TRBD2 (6 bases). The CDR3 has 15 residues. Germline V CDR1 and CDR2: SGDLS, YYNGEE. V was clipped by 0 bases and J by 8 bases, with 15 bases between them. Here the CDR3 DNA reads TGTGCCAGCAGCGTAGGGGTCCGGGGGTTCGATGAGCAGTTCTTC. Amino acids: CASSVGVRGFDEQFF.

The J gene is TRBJ1-2, the V gene TRBV19; 8 bases map to TRBD1. CDR3 size: 16 residues. The germline V gene has CDR1 LNHDA and CDR2 SQIVND (reference sequence). V lost 5 bases, J lost 3 bases, and 11 bases stayed unmatched. The CDR3: CASSRLGQGEDYGYTF. The CDR3, as DNA: TGTGCCAGTAGTCGACTTGGACAGGGAGAGGACTATGGCTACACCTTC. The entire variable domain, with the rest obtained from reference TRBV19 and TRBJ1-2, is as follows: DGGITQSPKYLFRKEGQNVTLSCEQNLNHDAMYWYRQDPGQGLRLIYYSQIVNDFQKGDIAEGYSVSREKKESFPLTVTSAQKNPTAFYLCASSRLGQGEDYGYTFGSGTRLTVV.

This clone was recorded a few times. The V and J genes are TRBV18 and TRBJ2-7; D possibly corresponds to TRBD2 (5 bases). V was trimmed by 3 bases and J by 3 bases, leaving 9 bases between them. The V gene's germline CDR1 is KGHSH and CDR2 LQKENI. The CDR3 totals 13 residues. The CDR3 sequence: CASSPGVSYEQYV. CDR3 sequence (DNA): TGTGCCAGCTCACCCGGGGTTAGCTACGAGCAGTACGTC.

V usage is TRBV6-2 or TRBV6-3 and J usage is TRBJ2-3, with D unresolved. The CDR3 length is 19 residues. Trimming took off 0 bases at V and 2 bases at J, with 21 bases between the two ends. Per germline, CDR1 MNHEY and CDR2 SVGEGT. The CDR3 is CASSYSEYLPPIPTDTQYF. The CDR3 DNA reads as TGTGCCAGCAGTTACTCGGAGTACCTACCCCCAATTCCCACAGATACGCAGTATTTT.

This chain uses TRBV29-1 with TRBJ1-3; a weak D match, TRBD1 (5 bases). CDR1 SQVTM and CDR2 ANQGSEA come from the germline V gene. There are 12 residues in the CDR3. V shed 7 bases and J shed 2 bases, with 9 bases lying between them. CDR3 region: CSAWGAGNTIYF. In nucleotides, the CDR3 is TGCAGCGCCTGGGGGGCTGGAAACACCATATATTTT.

The V call is TRBV27, the J call TRBJ2-2, with TRBD2 identical over 12 bases. The CDR3 is 17 residues long. Trimming took 7 bases from V and 4 from J; bases not matched to a gene: 10. Germline assignment: CDR1 MNHEY and CDR2 SMNVEV (reference sequence). CDR3 nucleotide sequence: TGTGCCAGCACAAGGCTAGCGGGAGGGCCGGGCACCGGGGAGCTGTTTTTT. It yields the protein CASTRLAGGPGTGELFF.

This clone was counted once. This chain links TRBV6-2 or TRBV6-3 with TRBJ2-7; 7 bases agree with TRBD1. The CDR3 consists of 15 residues. The junction had 7 bases not matched to a gene; V was cut back by 5 bases and J by 0 bases. Germline lookup yields CDR1 MNHEY and CDR2 SVGEGT. This CDR3 is CASSDRDLSSYEQYV. The CDR3 DNA sequence: TGTGCCAGCAGTGACAGGGATCTGAGCTCCTACGAGCAGTACGTC.

The genes are TRBV7-9 and TRBJ2-1, with a weak D call TRBD1 (6 bases). Trimming stripped 5 bases from V and 4 bases from J, with 21 bases between. The CDR3 is 17 amino acids. Germline V gene sequence: CDR1 SEHNR, CDR2 FQNEAQ (reference sequence). The CDR3 DNA reads as TGTGCCAGCAGCGCATCGGACAGTCCATTGGGTTACAATGAGCAGTTCTTC. This codes for CASSASDSPLGYNEQFF.

The rearrangement uses TRBV10-3 and TRBJ2-1, with TRBD2 identical over 12 bases. With V trimmed by 5 bases and J by 1 base, 12 bases remained unmatched. The CDR3 extends over 19 amino acids. Germline assignment: CDR1 ENHRY and CDR2 SYGVKD. Written as DNA, the CDR3 is TGTGCCATCAGTAAACTAGCGGGAGGCCCGACCAGGTCCTACAATGAGCAGTTCTTC. Amino acids: CAISKLAGGPTRSYNEQFF.

The genes are TRBV6-5 and TRBJ1-6; perhaps TRBD1 as D (5 bases). This CDR3 has 13 amino acids. V lost 7 bases and J 6 bases, leaving 10 bases between the germline ends. Germline loops: CDR1 MNHEY, CDR2 SVGAGI. The CDR3 sequence is CASIVDSNSPLHF. DNA for the CDR3: TGTGCCAGCATTGTTGACAGTAATTCACCCCTCCACTTT.

The rearrangement joins TRBV6-5 to TRBJ2-1, with TRBD2 as a possible D gene (6 bases). The V gene's germline CDR1 is MNHEY and CDR2 SVGAGI. V shed 5 bases and J shed 6 bases, with 17 bases lying between them. This CDR3 region has 15 residues. Here the CDR3 DNA reads TGTGCCAGCAGTCTTGTAGCGGATAGCTGCAATGAGCAGTTCTTC. It yields the protein CASSLVADSCNEQFF.

This chain links TRBV7-2 with TRBJ1-1, with 7 bases that match TRBD1. Germline trimming cut 5 bases from V and 4 bases from J; bases unmatched to any gene: 7. The germline gives CDR1 SGHTA, CDR2 FQGNSA. This CDR3 is built from 14 residues. CDR3 loop: CASSTRGRVTEAFF. CDR3 in DNA: TGTGCCAGCAGCACGAGGGGGCGGGTCACTGAAGCTTTCTTT.

The V call is TRBV11-2, the J call TRBJ2-3; 10 positions agree with TRBD2. Germline V gene sequence: CDR1 SGHAT, CDR2 FQNNGV. Trimming took 1 base from V and 7 from J; bases not matched to a gene: 11. The CDR3 is 17 amino acids. In DNA, the CDR3 is TGTGCCAGCAGCTTAGGGCCCCCCCTAGCGGGAGTATATACGCAGTATTTT. It yields the protein CASSLGPPLAGVYTQYF.

This clone was seen once. The V call is TRBV10-2, the J call TRBJ1-4; D is unclear. The CDR3 contains 13 residues. Trimming cost V 6 bases and J 8 bases, with 13 bases left between them. The germline V gene encodes CDR1 WSHSY and CDR2 SAAADI. The CDR3 is CASRADLGEKLFF. Written as DNA, the CDR3 is TGCGCCAGCAGAGCGGACCTAGGGGAAAAACTGTTTTTT.

This clone was counted only a few times. The chain joins TRBV7-9 to TRBJ1-3; no definite D call. The CDR3 is 13 amino acids. V lost 8 bases and J 5 bases, leaving 13 bases between the germline ends. CDR1 and CDR2 from the germline V gene are SEHNR and FQNEAQ (reference sequence). Written as DNA, the CDR3 is TGTGCCAGCCCCTATCCTCCTCGAAACACCATATATTTT. Its protein product is CASPYPPRNTIYF.